What follows are 29 T cell receptor beta chains derived from one specimen sequenced in a study of T cell responses to AZD1222 COVID-19 vaccine. The data were produced by immunoSEQ multiplex PCR, yet TCRdb's version contains in-frame clones alone and is incomplete. The table records under 150,000 clones, 85% to 95% of them present only once. The starting material was peripheral blood, obtained on day 0 of AZD1222 vaccination. These receptors were taken from an adult in good health.

Only one count was recorded for this clone. This chain joins TRBV30 and TRBJ2-7, with D uncertain. CDR1 and CDR2 from the germline V gene are GTSNPN and SVGIG (reference sequence). Trimming pared 3 bases from V and 4 bases from J, leaving 4 bases between. The CDR3 contains 10 residues. The CDR3 here is CAWRSYEQYF. The CDR3 coding sequence is TGTGCCTGGAGATCGTACGAGCAGTACTTC.

The gene calls are TRBV7-2 and TRBJ2-2; D is uncertain. V was pared by 7 bases and J by 4 bases, with 10 bases between. The CDR3 loop spans 13 amino acids. CDR1 is SGHTA and CDR2 is FQGNSA in the germline V gene. For the CDR3, the DNA is TGTGCCAGCACCCGTTTCGGCACCGGGGAGCTGTTTTTT. It specifies CASTRFGTGELFF.

This clone was observed a handful of times. This chain joins TRBV25-1 and TRBJ2-7; 8 nucleotides match TRBD1. The junction had 1 base not matched to a gene; V was cut back by 4 bases and J by 2 bases. This CDR3 spans 13 amino acids. CDR1 MGHDK and CDR2 SYGVNS come from the germline V gene. Written as DNA, the CDR3 is TGTGCCAGCAGTGGGACAGGGACCTACGAGCAGTACTTC. It is translated as CASSGTGTYEQYF.

This chain connects TRBV7-2 to TRBJ2-5; TRBD1 or TRBD2 may be the D gene (7 bases each). Trimming shortened V by 6 bases and J by 4 bases, and 12 bases separated the two germline ends. Germline V gene lookup returns CDR1 SGHTA and CDR2 FQGNSA. This CDR3 has 13 residues. The CDR3 region is CASRTRGGETQYF. CDR3 in DNA: TGTGCCAGCAGAACCAGGGGGGGAGAGACCCAGTACTTC. Full variable domain (rest looked up from reference TRBV7-2 and TRBJ2-5): GAGVSQSPSNKVTEKGKDVELRCDPISGHTALYWYRQSLGQGLEFLIYFQGNSAPDKSGLPSDRFSAERTGGSVSTLTIQRTQQEDSAVYLCASRTRGGETQYFGPGTRLLVL.

The chain is built from TRBV7-2 and TRBJ2-5; D ambiguous. In germline, CDR1 is SGHTA, CDR2 FQGNSA. Trimming removed 3 bases at V and 6 bases at J, with 5 bases between. The CDR3 length is 11 residues. The CDR3, as DNA: TGTGCCAGCAGCTTGGTTCAGACCCAGTACTTC. Its translation is CASSLVQTQYF.

The rearrangement joins TRBV6-6 to TRBJ1-6, with 9 nucleotides matching TRBD1. The J segment lost 9 bases and the V segment lost 6 bases, leaving 9 bases of the junction unmatched. Germline V gene sequence: CDR1 MNHNY, CDR2 SVGAGI (reference sequence). The CDR3 contains 15 residues. In nucleotides, the CDR3 is TGTGCCAGCAGAGACACAGGGGGCGAGGGTTCACCCCTCCACTTT. Its translation: CASRDTGGEGSPLHF.

The V call is TRBV6-5, the J call TRBJ2-7, with a possible D match to TRBD2 (5 bases). The CDR3 totals 14 residues. V lost 6 bases to trimming and J lost 3 bases, with 15 bases between them. The germline gives CDR1 MNHEY, CDR2 SVGAGI. CDR3 region: CASSRSGGSYEQYF. The CDR3 DNA is TGTGCCAGCAGCCGTAGTGGAGGCAGCTACGAGCAGTACTTC.

J is TRBJ1-2 and V is TRBV2; maybe TRBD1 (5 bases). CDR3 length: 14 amino acids. The V and J ends lost 6 bases and 0 bases respectively, with 11 bases between them. The V gene's germline CDR1 is SNHLY and CDR2 FYNNEI. The CDR3, as DNA: TGTGCCAGCAGCCCGGACACAGCTAACTATGGCTACACCTTC. This translates into CASSPDTANYGYTF.

Remarks on this clone: Distinct nucleotide sequences in the sample also encode this CDR3. The V call is TRBV7-8, the J call TRBJ2-5; D unresolved. V shed 1 base and J shed 2 bases, with 5 bases lying between them. Germline V gene lookup returns CDR1 SGHVS and CDR2 FQNEAQ. This CDR3 contains 13 residues. In DNA form, the CDR3 reads TGTGCCAGCAGCTTAGGACAACAAGAGACCCAGTACTTC. This gives the protein CASSLGQQETQYF.

J is TRBJ2-7 and V is TRBV6-6, with 7 positions matching TRBD1. The CDR3 extends over 15 amino acids. Germline CDR1 reads MNHNY; CDR2 reads SVGAGI (reference sequence). Trimming at V came to 2 bases and at J to 0 bases, leaving 4 bases not matched to a gene. The CDR3 protein is CASSYTSGGSYEQYF. The CDR3 DNA is TGTGCCAGCAGTTACACCTCAGGGGGCTCCTACGAGCAGTACTTC.

The CDR3 region is CASSTGGSSNQPQHF. The CDR3 DNA reads as TGTGCCAGTAGCACAGGGGGCTCTAGCAATCAGCCCCAGCATTTT. V usage is TRBV19 and J usage is TRBJ1-5; 9 bases fit TRBD1. With 6 bases clipped from V and 0 bases from J, the junction kept 3 bases outside the gene matches. Germline CDR1 and CDR2: LNHDA and SQIVND (reference sequence). The CDR3 is 15 residues long.

This chain uses TRBV6-5 with TRBJ2-2; 9 bases agree with TRBD2. Trimming took 7 bases from V and 3 from J; bases not matched to a gene: 3. CDR3 length equals 14 residues. CDR1 MNHEY and CDR2 SVGAGI come from the germline V gene. DNA for the CDR3: TGTGCCAGCAATAGACTAGCGGACACCGGGGAGCTGTTTTTT. Protein sequence: CASNRLADTGELFF.

This chain uses TRBV7-6 with TRBJ2-1; D may match TRBD1 or TRBD2 (6 bases each). CDR1 is SGHVS, CDR2 FNYEAQ, per germline. This CDR3 is built from 16 residues. V lost 5 bases, J lost 7 bases, and 21 bases lay in between. This chain's CDR3 is CASSPPLGGKGNEQFF. CDR3 sequence (DNA): TGTGCCAGCAGCCCTCCATTAGGGGGGAAGGGGAATGAGCAGTTCTTC.

V and J are TRBV7-2 and TRBJ1-2, with TRBD1 matching over 7 bases. The CDR3 consists of 15 residues. J lost 6 bases, V lost 5 bases, and 12 bases had no gene match. Germline V lookup: CDR1 SGHTA, CDR2 FQGNSA. CDR3: CASSLDRVGGHGYTF. The CDR3 DNA reads TGTGCCAGCAGCCTAGACAGGGTCGGAGGGCATGGCTACACCTTC. Drawing the rest from reference TRBV7-2 and TRBJ1-2, the complete variable domain is GAGVSQSPSNKVTEKGKDVELRCDPISGHTALYWYRQSLGQGLEFLIYFQGNSAPDKSGLPSDRFSAERTGGSVSTLTIQRTQQEDSAVYLCASSLDRVGGHGYTFGSGTRLTVV.

The chain recombines TRBV5-1 with TRBJ1-1; a weak D match, TRBD1 (5 bases). V lost 2 bases, J lost 1 base, and 9 bases lay in between. CDR1 and CDR2 from the germline V gene are SGHRS and YFSETQ. The length of the CDR3 is 14 residues. In DNA form, the CDR3 reads TGCGCCAGCAGCTTCCAGGGCAGGAACACTGAAGCTTTCTTT. This encodes CASSFQGRNTEAFF.

This sequence joins TRBV2 and TRBJ2-1; TRBD2 aligns across 13 bases. With 6 bases clipped from V and 4 bases from J, the junction kept 3 bases outside the gene matches. Germline CDR1 and CDR2: SNHLY and FYNNEI. The length of the CDR3 is 15 residues. The CDR3 sequence is CASRTSGGPYNEQFF. The DNA of the CDR3 is TGTGCCAGCAGGACTAGCGGGGGGCCTTACAATGAGCAGTTCTTC.

The chain couples TRBV4-3 to TRBJ1-2; tentative D call: TRBD1 (5 bases). The CDR3 has 14 amino acids. The germline V and J ends were trimmed by 5 bases and 5 bases, with 15 bases remaining between them. Germline V gene lookup returns CDR1 LGHNA and CDR2 YSLEER. DNA for the CDR3: TGCGCCAGCAGCGCACCTGGACAAATTTATGGCTACACCTTC. Its translation: CASSAPGQIYGYTF.

The chain employs TRBV5-6 and TRBJ2-7, with D uncertain. The CDR3 loop spans 13 amino acids. V lost 1 base and J lost 4, with 9 bases in between. Germline lookup yields CDR1 SGHDT and CDR2 YYEEEE. For the CDR3, the DNA is TGTGCCAGCAGCTTGTTGGCAGTTTACGAGCAGTACTTC. Its translation: CASSLLAVYEQYF.

This clone appeared a few times. The rearrangement joins TRBV6-2 or TRBV6-3 to TRBJ2-7; D is ambiguous. This CDR3 spans 15 amino acids. The ends were cut back, 5 bases at V and 3 bases at J, with 17 bases in the middle. Germline V gene data show CDR1 as MNHEY and CDR2 as SVGEGT. CDR3 loop: CASSPTHSGNYEQYF. The CDR3 DNA reads TGTGCCAGCAGTCCCACTCATTCGGGCAACTACGAGCAGTACTTC.

The chain employs TRBV10-3 and TRBJ2-3, with 8 bases lining up with TRBD2. Germline CDR1 ENHRY, CDR2 SYGVKD. The ends lost 4 bases at V and 5 bases at J; junction bases unmatched: 8. This CDR3 region has 15 residues. Here the CDR3 DNA reads TGTGCCATCAGTGTCGCAGCGGGAGTAGAAGATACGCAGTATTTT. This sequence encodes CAISVAAGVEDTQYF.

The chain links TRBV5-8 to TRBJ1-2; D may be TRBD1 (5 bases). The CDR3 runs to 16 residues. V lost 4 bases and J 6 bases, leaving 22 bases between the germline ends. Germline V gene sequence: CDR1 SGHTS, CDR2 YDEGEE. For the CDR3, the DNA is TGTGCCAGCAGCACCTGGATTGTTCTTGGGGGGGATGGCTACACCTTC. Its protein product is CASSTWIVLGGDGYTF.

The V call is TRBV6-2 or TRBV6-3, the J call TRBJ2-1, with 8 bases aligning to TRBD2. CDR1 MNHEY and CDR2 SVGEGT come from the germline V gene. The trim removed 4 bases at V and 7 bases at J, leaving 9 bases unmatched. The CDR3 loop spans 15 amino acids. The CDR3 region is CASSFTREGLNEQFF. DNA for the CDR3: TGTGCCAGCAGTTTCACCCGGGAGGGCCTTAATGAGCAGTTCTTC.

The chain couples TRBV6-5 to TRBJ2-2, with TRBD1 as a possible D gene (5 bases). CDR1 is MNHEY, CDR2 SVGAGI, per germline. Trimming took 4 bases from V and 5 from J, leaving 11 bases between them. The CDR3 length is 14 residues. The CDR3 loop is CASSSPGQTGELFF. CDR3 DNA sequence: TGTGCCAGCAGTTCTCCCGGACAAACCGGGGAGCTGTTTTTT.

V and J are TRBV11-2 and TRBJ2-3; D is ambiguous. Per germline, CDR1 SGHAT and CDR2 FQNNGV. V lost 4 bases, J lost 7 bases, and 18 bases lay in between. This CDR3 is 15 amino acids long. Written as DNA, the CDR3 is TGTGCCAGCAGCTCGTTACGCACCAAAGCAAATACGCAGTATTTT. It encodes CASSSLRTKANTQYF.

CDR3 bases: TGCGCCAGCAGCTTGGCAGACAGTCTTATCTCTGGAAACACCATATATTTT. It is translated as CASSLADSLISGNTIYF. The V call is TRBV5-1, the J call TRBJ1-3, with D possibly TRBD1 on 5 matching bases. The CDR3 loop spans 17 amino acids. Looked up from germline, CDR1 is SGHRS and CDR2 is YFSETQ. V dropped 0 bases and J dropped 0 bases, with 13 bases sitting between them.

The chain recombines TRBV7-2 with TRBJ2-1; TRBD2 might be the D (5 bases). The germline V and J ends were trimmed by 0 bases and 6 bases, with 12 bases remaining between them. CDR3 length: 15 amino acids. In germline, CDR1 is SGHTA, CDR2 FQGNSA. CDR3 protein: CASSLAPLAVNEQFF. CDR3 sequence (DNA): TGTGCCAGCAGCTTAGCCCCTCTAGCTGTCAATGAGCAGTTCTTC. Variable domain in full (rest from reference TRBV7-2 and TRBJ2-1): GAGVSQSPSNKVTEKGKDVELRCDPISGHTALYWYRQSLGQGLEFLIYFQGNSAPDKSGLPSDRFSAERTGGSVSTLTIQRTQQEDSAVYLCASSLAPLAVNEQFFGPGTRLTVL.

This chain joins TRBV11-3 and TRBJ2-1; D tentatively fits TRBD1 or TRBD2 (5 bases each). The CDR3 extends over 13 amino acids. Deletions cut 5 bases from V and 5 bases from J, with 10 bases between. Per germline, CDR1 SGHNT and CDR2 YENEEA. The CDR3: CASSPGTNNEQFF. CDR3 nucleotide sequence: TGTGCCAGCAGCCCAGGGACCAACAATGAGCAGTTCTTC.

V is TRBV9 and J is TRBJ2-3; D is unclear. Germline values: CDR1 SGDLS, CDR2 YYNGEE. The CDR3 spans 14 residues. V lost 2 bases and J 0 bases, leaving 7 bases between the germline ends. CDR3 DNA: TGTGCCAGCAGCGTCGAAGATAGCACAGATACGCAGTATTTT. This translates into CASSVEDSTDTQYF.

The chain carries TRBV4-1 and TRBJ2-7, with TRBD1 as a possible D gene (6 bases). Trimming pared 5 bases from V and 3 bases from J, leaving 14 bases between. Per the germline V gene, CDR1 is MGHRA and CDR2 is YSYEKL. The CDR3 extends over 14 amino acids. The CDR3 region is CASSSRQEYYEQYF. As DNA, the CDR3 is TGCGCCAGCAGCTCTCGACAGGAGTACTACGAGCAGTACTTC.